Each of the 14 T cell receptor beta chains below was sequenced from the same sample in a study of shared T cell receptors in the human thymus. Data came from immunoSEQ multiplex PCR; TCRdb stores just in-frame clones and leaves some out. The sample lists some 700,000 clones; 70% to 90% were seen once. A further study also used this sample, focusing on human thymus T cells.

Sample: thymocytes. All receptors come from a girl in the first two years of life with a congenital heart defect.

This chain links TRBV19 with TRBJ1-2; 9 nucleotides align to TRBD1. Germline V CDR1 and CDR2: LNHDA, SQIVND (reference sequence). The V and J ends lost 4 bases and 5 bases, in that order; junction bases with no gene match: 11. This CDR3 is 16 amino acids long. CDR3 coding DNA: TGTGCCAGTAGTACCCACCGGGACAGGGTCCCGTATGGCTACACCTTC. This gives the protein CASSTHRDRVPYGYTF. The variable domain in full, with the rest retrieved from reference TRBV19 and TRBJ1-2, is DGGITQSPKYLFRKEGQNVTLSCEQNLNHDAMYWYRQDPGQGLRLIYYSQIVNDFQKGDIAEGYSVSREKKESFPLTVTSAQKNPTAFYLCASSTHRDRVPYGYTFGSGTRLTVV.

In this sample, this clone turned up once. The chain uses TRBV9 and TRBJ1-2; D perhaps matches TRBD1 (6 bases). The CDR3 loop spans 17 amino acids. V was clipped by 4 bases and J by 5 bases, with 24 bases between them. Germline CDR1 is SGDLS and CDR2 is YYNGEE. The CDR3 DNA is TGTGCCAGCAGCCCCCGTCTTTATTTGGGGGGGCATTATGGCTACACCTTC. It encodes CASSPRLYLGGHYGYTF.

The rearrangement links TRBV5-6 to TRBJ1-2, with D perhaps matching TRBD1 (5 bases). Trimming removed 0 bases at V and 2 bases at J, with 5 bases between. The length of the CDR3 is 13 residues. Germline lookup yields CDR1 SGHDT and CDR2 YYEEEE. This CDR3 reads CASSLGTNYGYTF. In nucleotides, the CDR3 is TGTGCCAGCAGCTTGGGGACAAACTATGGCTACACCTTC. The complete variable domain, with remaining parts taken from reference TRBV5-6 and TRBJ1-2, reads DAGVTQSPTHLIKTRGQQVTLRCSPKSGHDTVSWYQQALGQGPQFIFQYYEEEERQRGNFPDRFSGHQFPNYSSELNVNALLLGDSALYLCASSLGTNYGYTFGSGTRLTVV.

The chain combines TRBV20-1 with TRBJ1-1; no clear D gene. V was cut by 6 bases and J by 7 bases, with 12 bases left in between. Germline loops: CDR1 DFQATT, CDR2 SNEGSKA (reference sequence). The CDR3 extends over 11 amino acids. This CDR3 is CSARIRGEAFF. Written as DNA, the CDR3 is TGCAGTGCGAGAATTAGAGGTGAAGCTTTCTTT.

The chain has TRBV5-5 and TRBJ1-6; TRBD1 agrees at 9 bases. The CDR3 sequence is 16 residues long. Trimming at V came to 4 bases and at J to 5 bases, leaving 7 bases not matched to a gene. Germline lookup yields CDR1 SGHKS and CDR2 YYEKEE (reference sequence). The CDR3 nucleotides are TGTGCCAGCAGCCGGATACGGGACAGGGATAATTCACCCCTCCACTTT. As protein: CASSRIRDRDNSPLHF.

The chain couples TRBV7-2 to TRBJ1-4; TRBD1 matches 7 bases. This CDR3 comprises 16 residues. CDR1 is SGHTA, CDR2 FQGNSA, per germline. The junction had 2 bases not matched to a gene; V was cut back by 1 base and J by 0 bases. The CDR3, as DNA: TGTGCCAGCAGCTTAGACAGGGGCGCAACTAATGAAAAACTGTTTTTT. Translation gives CASSLDRGATNEKLFF. The complete variable domain, with remaining parts taken from reference TRBV7-2 and TRBJ1-4, reads GAGVSQSPSNKVTEKGKDVELRCDPISGHTALYWYRQSLGQGLEFLIYFQGNSAPDKSGLPSDRFSAERTGGSVSTLTIQRTQQEDSAVYLCASSLDRGATNEKLFFGSGTQLSVL.

The chain employs TRBV6-6 and TRBJ2-6; D uncertain. Between the trimmed V and J ends, which lost 6 bases and 0 bases, there was a span of 9 bases. Germline V lookup: CDR1 MNHNY, CDR2 SVGAGI (reference sequence). This CDR3 is 15 amino acids long. CDR3 region: CASRSPDSGANVLTF. CDR3 nucleotide sequence: TGTGCCAGCAGGAGTCCCGACTCTGGGGCCAACGTCCTGACTTTC.

The V call is TRBV5-5, the J call TRBJ2-1; no definite D call. The ends were cut back, 6 bases at V and 0 bases at J, with 10 bases in the middle. This CDR3 is built from 14 residues. From germline, CDR1 is SGHKS and CDR2 YYEKEE (reference sequence). This CDR3 is CASTDTLSYNEQFF. CDR3 sequence (DNA): TGTGCCAGCACAGACACGCTCTCCTACAATGAGCAGTTCTTC. Combining the CDR3 with reference TRBV5-5 and TRBJ2-1 gives the whole variable domain DAGVTQSPTHLIKTRGQQVTLRCSPISGHKSVSWYQQVLGQGPQFIFQYYEKEERGRGNFPDRFSARQFPNYSSELNVNALLLGDSALYLCASTDTLSYNEQFFGPGTRLTVL.

The chain has TRBV25-1 and TRBJ1-2, with 8 bases identical to TRBD1. The V gene end was trimmed by 5 bases and the J gene end by 5 bases; junction bases not matched to a gene: 1. Germline V CDR1 and CDR2: MGHDK, SYGVNS. The CDR3 spans 12 residues. The DNA of the CDR3 is TGTGCCAGCAGTAACAGGGGGTATGGCTACACCTTC. Protein sequence: CASSNRGYGYTF.

The chain carries TRBV6-1 and TRBJ1-2; D remains unclear. This CDR3 region has 14 residues. Between the trimmed V and J ends, which lost 4 bases and 2 bases, there was a span of 11 bases. In germline, CDR1 is MNHNS, CDR2 SASEGT. The CDR3 spells CASSGISGNYGYTF. The CDR3 DNA follows: TGTGCCAGCAGTGGGATTTCGGGGAACTATGGCTACACCTTC.

The chain links TRBV11-3 to TRBJ2-3, with D maybe TRBD1 (5 bases). The V gene's germline CDR1 is SGHNT and CDR2 YENEEA. The V and J ends lost 6 bases and 2 bases respectively, with 15 bases between them. This CDR3 has 15 amino acids. The CDR3 loop is CASRIIRAITDTQYF. The CDR3 DNA is TGTGCCAGCAGGATCATCAGGGCCATCACAGATACGCAGTATTTT.

The rearrangement joins TRBV6-1 to TRBJ1-5; D might be TRBD1 (6 bases). Germline V gene lookup returns CDR1 MNHNS and CDR2 SASEGT. The CDR3 consists of 16 residues. V gave up 3 bases and J gave up 9 bases, with 21 bases separating them. The CDR3 protein is CASSEELLDSPRPQHF. For the CDR3, the DNA is TGTGCCAGCAGTGAGGAATTATTGGACAGCCCAAGGCCCCAGCATTTT.

A note on this clone: This specimen includes other DNA sequences encoding the same CDR3. This rearrangement joins TRBV5-1 to TRBJ1-6; 7 nucleotides align to TRBD1. CDR1 is SGHRS and CDR2 is YFSETQ in the germline V gene. The CDR3 is made up of 17 amino acids. With V trimmed by 5 bases and J by 7 bases, 15 bases remained unmatched. CDR3 sequence (DNA): TGCGCCAGCAGAACACGGAATCTGACAGGGAAGAATTCACCCCTCCACTTT. Its translation is CASRTRNLTGKNSPLHF.

This chain joins TRBV4-1 and TRBJ1-2, with D unclear. The germline V gene encodes CDR1 MGHRA and CDR2 YSYEKL. V dropped 4 bases and J dropped 2 bases, with 14 bases sitting between them. The CDR3 covers 15 residues. Here the CDR3 reads CASSRRPPGNYGYTF. As DNA, the CDR3 is TGCGCCAGCAGCCGGAGGCCACCGGGCAACTATGGCTACACCTTC.